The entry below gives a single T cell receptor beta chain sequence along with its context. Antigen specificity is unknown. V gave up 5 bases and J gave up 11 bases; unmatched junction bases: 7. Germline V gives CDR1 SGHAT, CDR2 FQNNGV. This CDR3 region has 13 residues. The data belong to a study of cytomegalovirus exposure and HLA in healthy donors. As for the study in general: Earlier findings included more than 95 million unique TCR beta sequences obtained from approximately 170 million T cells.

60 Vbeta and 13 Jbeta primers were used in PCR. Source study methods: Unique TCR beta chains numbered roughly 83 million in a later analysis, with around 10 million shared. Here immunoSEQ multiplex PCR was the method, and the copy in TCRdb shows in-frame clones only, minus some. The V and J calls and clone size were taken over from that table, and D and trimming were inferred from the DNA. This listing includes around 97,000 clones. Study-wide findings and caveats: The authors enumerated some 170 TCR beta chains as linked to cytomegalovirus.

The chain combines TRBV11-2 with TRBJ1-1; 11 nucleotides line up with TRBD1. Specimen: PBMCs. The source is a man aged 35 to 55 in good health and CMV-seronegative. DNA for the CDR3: TGTGCCAGCAGCCTCGGACAGGGGGCGGAGGCTTTCTTT. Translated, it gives CASSLGQGAEAFF.